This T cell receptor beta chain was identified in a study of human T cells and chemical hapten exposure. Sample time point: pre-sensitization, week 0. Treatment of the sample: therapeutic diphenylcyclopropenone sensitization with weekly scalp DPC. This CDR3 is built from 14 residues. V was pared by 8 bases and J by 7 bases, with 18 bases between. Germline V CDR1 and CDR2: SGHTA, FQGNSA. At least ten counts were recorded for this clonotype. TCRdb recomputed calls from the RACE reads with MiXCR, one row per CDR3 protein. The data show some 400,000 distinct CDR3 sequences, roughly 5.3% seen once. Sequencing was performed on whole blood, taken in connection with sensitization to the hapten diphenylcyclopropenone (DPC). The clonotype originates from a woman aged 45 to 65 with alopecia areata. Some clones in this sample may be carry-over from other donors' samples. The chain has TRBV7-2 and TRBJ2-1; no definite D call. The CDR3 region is CASSWWSPSNEQFF. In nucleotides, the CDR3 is TGTGCCAGCTCCTGGTGGTCTCCCTCGAATGAGCAGTTCTTC. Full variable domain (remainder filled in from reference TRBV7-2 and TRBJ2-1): GAGVSQSPSNKVTEKGKDVELRCDPISGHTALYWYRQSLGQGLEFLIYFQGNSAPDKSGLPSDRFSAERTGGSVSTLTIQRTQQEDSAVYLCASSWWSPSNEQFFGPGTRLTVL.